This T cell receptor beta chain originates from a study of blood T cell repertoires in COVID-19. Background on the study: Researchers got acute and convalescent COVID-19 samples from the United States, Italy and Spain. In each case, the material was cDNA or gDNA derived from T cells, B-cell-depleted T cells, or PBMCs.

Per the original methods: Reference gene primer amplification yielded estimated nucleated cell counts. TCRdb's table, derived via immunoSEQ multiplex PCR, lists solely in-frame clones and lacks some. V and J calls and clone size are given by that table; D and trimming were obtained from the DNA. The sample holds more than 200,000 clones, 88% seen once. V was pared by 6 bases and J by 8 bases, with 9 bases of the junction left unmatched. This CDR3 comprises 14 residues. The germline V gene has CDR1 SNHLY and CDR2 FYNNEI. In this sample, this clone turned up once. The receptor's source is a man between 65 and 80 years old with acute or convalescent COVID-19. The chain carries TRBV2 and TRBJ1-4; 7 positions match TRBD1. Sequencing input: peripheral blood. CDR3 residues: CASSVQGIGEKLFF. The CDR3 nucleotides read TGTGCCAGCAGCGTACAGGGGATAGGAGAAAAACTGTTTTTT.